These 11 T cell receptor beta chains share one sample of origin, sequenced in a study of T cells in Graves' hyperthyroidism and ophthalmopathy. Amplification yielded TCR beta CDR3 regions, with RNA transcripts as the source. Using the HTBI primer set, a first-round RT-PCR was run on the TCR CDR3. TCRdb processed the multiplex PCR reads anew with MiXCR; each CDR3 protein has one entry. Here the sample spans about 420,000 distinct CDR3 sequences, around 14% being singletons. Sequenced sample: blood. The receptors originated from a woman aged 18-29 years with Graves' hyperthyroidism.

Concerning this clonotype itself: Since a much larger clone is just one base distant, this may be a read error. This chain joins TRBV20-1 and TRBJ1-2; 8 bases line up with TRBD1. Germline loops: CDR1 DFQATT, CDR2 SNEGSKA (reference sequence). The CDR3 extends over 14 amino acids. Trimming at V came to 3 bases and at J to 4 bases, leaving 7 bases not matched to a gene. The CDR3 bases are TGCAGTGCTAGGGGGACCAGGGGGCTCTATGGCTACACCTTC. Its protein is CSARGTRGLYGYTF.

This clonotype was seen a few times. The chain carries TRBV20-1 and TRBJ2-7; 9 bases agree with TRBD2. V lost 6 bases and J lost 3; bases outside the gene matches: 15. Germline CDR1 DFQATT, CDR2 SNEGSKA (reference sequence). The CDR3 totals 16 residues. CDR3 region: CSASGGGGRGGYEQYF. The CDR3 DNA reads as TGCAGTGCCTCCGGAGGAGGCGGGAGGGGGGGCTACGAGCAGTACTTC.

The chain couples TRBV12-3 or TRBV12-4 to TRBJ1-2, with 9 positions matching TRBD1. The J segment lost 8 bases and the V segment lost 3 bases, leaving 4 bases of the junction unmatched. The CDR3 loop spans 13 amino acids. CDR3 amino acids: CASSFGDRAGYTF. The CDR3 DNA reads as TGTGCCAGCAGTTTTGGGGACAGGGCCGGCTACACCTTC.

This clonotype was detected ten times or more. The CDR3 spells CASRDFSTDTQYF. The CDR3 DNA reads as TGTGCCAGCAGGGACTTTAGCACAGATACGCAGTATTTT. This chain links TRBV2 with TRBJ2-3; a weak D match, TRBD2 (5 bases). The CDR3 extends over 13 amino acids. The V gene's germline CDR1 is SNHLY and CDR2 FYNNEI. Trimming removed 6 bases from V and 0 bases from J, with 7 bases in between.

In this sample, this clonotype turned up a few times. CDR3: CASSTNPGQGAQNIQYF. The CDR3 coding sequence is TGTGCCAGTAGTACGAATCCGGGACAGGGGGCGCAAAACATTCAGTACTTC. The chain has TRBV19 and TRBJ2-4; TRBD1 agrees at 12 bases. This CDR3 is 17 amino acids long. V gave up 4 bases and J gave up 5 bases; unmatched junction bases: 9. Germline lookup yields CDR1 LNHDA and CDR2 SQIVND (reference sequence).

The table lists this clonotype with many counts. The genes are TRBV7-2 and TRBJ1-6; TRBD1 matches 7 bases. J gave up 0 bases and V 5 bases, and 4 bases lay outside the gene matches. Germline V gene lookup returns CDR1 SGHTA and CDR2 FQGNSA. The CDR3 is made up of 16 amino acids. CDR3 protein: CASSPTGSSYNSPLHF. CDR3 in DNA: TGTGCCAGCAGCCCGACAGGGTCCTCCTATAATTCACCCCTCCACTTT.

This clonotype was seen a handful of times. A much larger clone lies a single base off, so this may be a read error. The rearrangement joins TRBV11-2 to TRBJ1-6; possibly TRBD1 for D (5 bases). V was trimmed by 5 bases and J by 5 bases, leaving 10 bases between them. CDR1 SGHAT and CDR2 FQNNGV come from the germline V gene. The CDR3 is 14 residues long. The CDR3 region is CASSAGVNNSPLHF. The CDR3 DNA sequence: TGTGCCAGCAGCGCGGGGGTAAATAATTCACCCCTCCACTTT.

In its sample, this clonotype was seen many times. V gene TRBV5-6 combines with J gene TRBJ1-1; D uncertain. This CDR3 is built from 14 residues. CDR1 and CDR2 from the germline V gene are SGHDT and YYEEEE. V was cut by 6 bases and J by 11 bases, with 23 bases left in between. CDR3: CASTPREGVRLAFF. CDR3 in DNA: TGTGCCAGCACCCCCCGCGAAGGAGTACGTTTGGCTTTCTTT.

The genes are TRBV4-2 and TRBJ1-5, with D uncertain. The CDR3 covers 15 residues. Germline V gives CDR1 LGHNA, CDR2 YNFKEQ. V gave up 1 base and J gave up 6 bases, with 13 bases separating them. The CDR3 protein is CASSQASGRTQPQHF. The CDR3 DNA follows: TGTGCCAGCAGCCAAGCTTCCGGGAGGACTCAGCCCCAGCATTTT.

The sample holds a few counts of this clonotype. The chain joins TRBV19 to TRBJ2-7; 8 bases are a match to TRBD2. This CDR3 region has 13 residues. Trimming cost V 3 bases and J 5 bases; bases outside gene matches: 3. Germline CDR1 reads LNHDA; CDR2 reads SQIVND (reference sequence). This CDR3 reads CASSMLAGNEQYF. Written as DNA, the CDR3 is TGTGCCAGTAGTATGTTAGCGGGAAACGAGCAGTACTTC.

This clonotype was counted between two and nine times. The chain is built from TRBV27 and TRBJ2-7; D is undetermined. V was cut by 1 base and J by 0 bases, with 10 bases left in between. This CDR3 spans 15 amino acids. Looked up from germline, CDR1 is MNHEY and CDR2 is SMNVEV (reference sequence). CDR3 sequence: CASSLFTASSYEQYF. In nucleotides, the CDR3 is TGTGCCAGCAGTTTATTTACAGCTAGCTCCTACGAGCAGTACTTC.